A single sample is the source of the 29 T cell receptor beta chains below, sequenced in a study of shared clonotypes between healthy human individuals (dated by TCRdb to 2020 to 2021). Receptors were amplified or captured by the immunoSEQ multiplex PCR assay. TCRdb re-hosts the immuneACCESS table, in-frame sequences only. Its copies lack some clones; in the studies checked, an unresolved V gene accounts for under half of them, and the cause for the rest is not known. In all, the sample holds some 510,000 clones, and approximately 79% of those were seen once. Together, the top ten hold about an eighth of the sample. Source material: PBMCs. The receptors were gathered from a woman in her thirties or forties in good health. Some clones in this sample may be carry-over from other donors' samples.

The CDR3 region has the DNA TGTGCCAGCAGCGCAGTCGGGGAGGGCTATGGCTACACCTTC. It yields the protein CASSAVGEGYGYTF. V and J are TRBV9 and TRBJ1-2; D is ambiguous. V lost 3 bases, J lost 4 bases, and 13 bases lay in between. The CDR3 has 14 residues. CDR1 and CDR2 (germline): SGDLS, YYNGEE.

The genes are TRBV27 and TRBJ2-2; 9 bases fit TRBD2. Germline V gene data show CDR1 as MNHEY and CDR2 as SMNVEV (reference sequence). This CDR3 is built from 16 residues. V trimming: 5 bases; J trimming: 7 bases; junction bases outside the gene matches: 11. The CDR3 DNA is TGTGCCAGCAGTCCCTTTATCGCGGGAGGGGTCGGGGAGCTGTTTTTT. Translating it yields CASSPFIAGGVGELFF.

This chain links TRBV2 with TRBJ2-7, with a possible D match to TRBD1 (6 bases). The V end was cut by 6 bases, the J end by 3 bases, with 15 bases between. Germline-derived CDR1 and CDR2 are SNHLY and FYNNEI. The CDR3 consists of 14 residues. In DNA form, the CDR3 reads TGTGCCAGCAGACTCCCGGGACACCTCTACGAGCAGTACTTC. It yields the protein CASRLPGHLYEQYF.

CDR3: CASFKNTEAFF. In DNA, the CDR3 is TGTGCCAGCTTTAAGAACACTGAAGCTTTCTTT. The chain is built from TRBV28 and TRBJ1-1, with D hard to call. The CDR3 contains 11 residues. V was pared by 8 bases and J by 1 base, with 5 bases between. Germline V gene lookup returns CDR1 MDHEN and CDR2 SYDVKM. The full variable domain, with the rest looked up from reference TRBV28 and TRBJ1-1, is DVKVTQSSRYLVKRTGEKVFLECVQDMDHENMFWYRQDPGLGLRLIYFSYDVKMKEKGDIPEGYSVSREKKERFSLILESASTNQTSMYLCASFKNTEAFFGQGTRLTVV.

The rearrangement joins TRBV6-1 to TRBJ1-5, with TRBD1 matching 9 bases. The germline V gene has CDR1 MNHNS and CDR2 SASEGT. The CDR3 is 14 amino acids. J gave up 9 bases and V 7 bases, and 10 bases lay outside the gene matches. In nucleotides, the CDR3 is TGTGCCAGCAAACCCGGGACAGGGTCGGGGCCCCAGCATTTT. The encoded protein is CASKPGTGSGPQHF.

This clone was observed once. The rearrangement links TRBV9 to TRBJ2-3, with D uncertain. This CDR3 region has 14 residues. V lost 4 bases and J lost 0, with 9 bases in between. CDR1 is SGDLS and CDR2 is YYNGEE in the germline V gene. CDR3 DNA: TGTGCCAGCAGCCCTACCCTTAGCACAGATACGCAGTATTTT. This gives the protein CASSPTLSTDTQYF. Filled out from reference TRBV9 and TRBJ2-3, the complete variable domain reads DSGVTQTPKHLITATGQRVTLRCSPRSGDLSVYWYQQSLDQGLQFLIQYYNGEERAKGNILERFSAQQFPDLHSELNLSSLELGDSALYFCASSPTLSTDTQYFGPGTRLTVL.

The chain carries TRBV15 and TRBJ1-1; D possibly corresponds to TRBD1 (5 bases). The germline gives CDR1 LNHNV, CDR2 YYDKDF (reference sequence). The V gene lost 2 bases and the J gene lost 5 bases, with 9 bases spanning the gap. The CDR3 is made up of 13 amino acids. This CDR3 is CATSRLNRTEAFF. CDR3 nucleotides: TGTGCCACCAGCAGACTTAACAGGACTGAAGCTTTCTTT.

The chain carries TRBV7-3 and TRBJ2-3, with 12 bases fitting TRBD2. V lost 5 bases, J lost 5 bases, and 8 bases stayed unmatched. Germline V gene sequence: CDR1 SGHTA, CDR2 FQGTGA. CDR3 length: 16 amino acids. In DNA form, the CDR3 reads TGTGCCAGCAGCAATCGACTAGCGGGAGTGGTAGATACGCAGTATTTT. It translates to CASSNRLAGVVDTQYF.

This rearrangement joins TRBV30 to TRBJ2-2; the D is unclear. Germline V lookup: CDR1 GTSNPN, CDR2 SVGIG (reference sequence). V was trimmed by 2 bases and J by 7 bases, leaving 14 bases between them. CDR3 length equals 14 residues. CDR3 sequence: CAWSSGVAGGELFF. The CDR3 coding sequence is TGTGCCTGGAGTTCGGGCGTAGCTGGCGGGGAGCTGTTTTTT.

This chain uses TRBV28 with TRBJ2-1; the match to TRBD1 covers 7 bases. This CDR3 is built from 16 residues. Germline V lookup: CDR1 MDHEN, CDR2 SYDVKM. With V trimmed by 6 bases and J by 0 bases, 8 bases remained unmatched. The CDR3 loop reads CASRGTVGSSYNEQFF. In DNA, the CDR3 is TGTGCCAGCAGAGGGACAGTTGGAAGCTCCTACAATGAGCAGTTCTTC. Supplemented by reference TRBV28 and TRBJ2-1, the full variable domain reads DVKVTQSSRYLVKRTGEKVFLECVQDMDHENMFWYRQDPGLGLRLIYFSYDVKMKEKGDIPEGYSVSREKKERFSLILESASTNQTSMYLCASRGTVGSSYNEQFFGPGTRLTVL.

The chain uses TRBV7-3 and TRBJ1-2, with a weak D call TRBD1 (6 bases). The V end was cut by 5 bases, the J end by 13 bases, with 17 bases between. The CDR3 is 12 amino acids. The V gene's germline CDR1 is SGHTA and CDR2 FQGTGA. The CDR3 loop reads CASSPSTGPLTF. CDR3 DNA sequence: TGTGCCAGCAGCCCGTCGACAGGCCCCCTCACCTTC.

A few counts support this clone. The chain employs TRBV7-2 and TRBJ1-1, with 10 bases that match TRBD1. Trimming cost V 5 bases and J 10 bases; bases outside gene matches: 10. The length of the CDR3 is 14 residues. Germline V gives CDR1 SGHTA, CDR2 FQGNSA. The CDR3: CASSPRTGGLGAFF. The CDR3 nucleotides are TGTGCCAGCAGCCCGAGGACAGGGGGTCTAGGAGCTTTCTTT.

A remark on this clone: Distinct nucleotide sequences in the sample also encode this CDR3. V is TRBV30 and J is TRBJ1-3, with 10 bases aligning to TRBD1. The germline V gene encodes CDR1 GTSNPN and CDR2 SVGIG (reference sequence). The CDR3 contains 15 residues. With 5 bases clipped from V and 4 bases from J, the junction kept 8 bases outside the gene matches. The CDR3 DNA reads TGTGCCTGGGACAGGGGGCTGGAAGTGGGAAACACCATATATTTT. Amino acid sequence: CAWDRGLEVGNTIYF.

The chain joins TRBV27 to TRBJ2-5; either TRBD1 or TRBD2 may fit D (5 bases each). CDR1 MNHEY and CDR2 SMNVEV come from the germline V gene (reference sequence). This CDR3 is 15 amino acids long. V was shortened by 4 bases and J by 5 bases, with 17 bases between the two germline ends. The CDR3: CASSYRDGRRETQYF. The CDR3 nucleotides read TGTGCCAGCAGTTATAGGGACGGGCGGAGGGAGACCCAGTACTTC.

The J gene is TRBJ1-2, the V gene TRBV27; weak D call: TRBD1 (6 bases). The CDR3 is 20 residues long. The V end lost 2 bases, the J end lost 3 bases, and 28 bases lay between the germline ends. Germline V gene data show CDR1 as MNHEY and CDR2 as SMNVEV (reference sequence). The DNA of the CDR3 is TGTGCCAGCAGTTTACATCATATTGGGGGGCGCGAGAAAAGGGACTATGGCTACACCTTC. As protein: CASSLHHIGGREKRDYGYTF.

The CDR3 bases are TGTGCCAGCAGATCACAGGGCGGGCCTAATGAAAAACTGTTTTTT. This sequence encodes CASRSQGGPNEKLFF. The chain recombines TRBV7-9 with TRBJ1-4; D is possibly TRBD1 (6 bases). There are 15 residues in the CDR3. Trimming took 6 bases from V and 3 from J, leaving 14 bases between them. The germline CDR1 and CDR2 sequences are SEHNR and FQNEAQ (reference sequence).

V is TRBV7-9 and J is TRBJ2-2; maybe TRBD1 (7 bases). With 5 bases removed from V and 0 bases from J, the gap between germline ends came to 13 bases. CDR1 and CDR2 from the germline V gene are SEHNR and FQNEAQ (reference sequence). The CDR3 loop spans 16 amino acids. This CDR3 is CASSPRRGPNTGELFF. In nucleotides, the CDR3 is TGTGCCAGCAGCCCAAGGAGGGGGCCGAACACCGGGGAGCTGTTTTTT. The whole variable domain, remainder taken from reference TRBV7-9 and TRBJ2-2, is DTGVSQNPRHKITKRGQNVTFRCDPISEHNRLYWYRQTLGQGPEFLTYFQNEAQLEKSRLLSDRFSAERPKGSFSTLEIQRTEQGDSAMYLCASSPRRGPNTGELFFGEGSRLTVL.

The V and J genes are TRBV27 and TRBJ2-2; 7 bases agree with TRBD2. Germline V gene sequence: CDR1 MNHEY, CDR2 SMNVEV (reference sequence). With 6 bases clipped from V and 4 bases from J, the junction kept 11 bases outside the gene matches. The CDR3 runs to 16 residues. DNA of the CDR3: TGTGCCAGCAGGCGTCTAGCGGACATTGGCACCGGGGAGCTGTTTTTT. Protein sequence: CASRRLADIGTGELFF.

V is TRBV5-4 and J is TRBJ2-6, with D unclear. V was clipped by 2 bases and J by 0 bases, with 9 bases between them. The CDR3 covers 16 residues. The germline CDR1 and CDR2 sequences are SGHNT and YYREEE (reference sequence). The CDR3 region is CASSLLRISGANVLTF. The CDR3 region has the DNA TGTGCCAGCAGCTTACTCAGAATCTCTGGGGCCAACGTCCTGACTTTC.

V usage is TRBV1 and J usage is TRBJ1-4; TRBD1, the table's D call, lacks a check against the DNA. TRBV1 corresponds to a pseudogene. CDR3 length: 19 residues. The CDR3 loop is CTSSQEGGTPQENFEKLFF. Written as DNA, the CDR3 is TGCACCAGCAGCCAAGAGGGTGGGACACCGCAAGAAAATTTTGAAAAACTGTTTTTT.

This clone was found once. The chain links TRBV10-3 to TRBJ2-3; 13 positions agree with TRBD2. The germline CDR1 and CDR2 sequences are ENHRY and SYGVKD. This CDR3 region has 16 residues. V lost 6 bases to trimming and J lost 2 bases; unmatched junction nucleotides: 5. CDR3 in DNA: TGTGCCATCAGAAAGGGACTAGCGGGATCCACAGATACGCAGTATTTT. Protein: CAIRKGLAGSTDTQYF.

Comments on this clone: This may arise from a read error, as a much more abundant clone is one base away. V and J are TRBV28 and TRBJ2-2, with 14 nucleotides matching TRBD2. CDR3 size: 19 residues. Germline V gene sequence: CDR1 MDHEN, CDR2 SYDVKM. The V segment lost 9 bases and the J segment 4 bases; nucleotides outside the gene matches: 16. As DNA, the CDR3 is TGTGCCAGTACCGCGCGGGGACTAGCGGGAGTCCGCAGCACCGGGGAGCTGTTTTTT. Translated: CASTARGLAGVRSTGELFF.

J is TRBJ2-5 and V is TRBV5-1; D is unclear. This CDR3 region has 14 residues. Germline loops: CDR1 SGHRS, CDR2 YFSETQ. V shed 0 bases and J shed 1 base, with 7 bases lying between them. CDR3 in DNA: TGCGCCAGCAGCTTGGGAGTCGGCCAAGAGACCCAGTACTTC. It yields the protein CASSLGVGQETQYF.

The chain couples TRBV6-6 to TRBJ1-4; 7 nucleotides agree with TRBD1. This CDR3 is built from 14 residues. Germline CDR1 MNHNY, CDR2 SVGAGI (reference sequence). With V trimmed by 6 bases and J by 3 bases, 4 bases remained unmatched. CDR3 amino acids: CASRRQGPNEKLFF. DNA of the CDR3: TGTGCCAGCAGGAGACAGGGCCCTAATGAAAAACTGTTTTTT.

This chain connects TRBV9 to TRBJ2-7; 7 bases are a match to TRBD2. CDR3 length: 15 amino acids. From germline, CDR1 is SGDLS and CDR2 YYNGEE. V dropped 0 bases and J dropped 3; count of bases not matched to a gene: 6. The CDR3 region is CASSVGGRDYYEQYF. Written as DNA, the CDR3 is TGTGCCAGCAGCGTAGGGGGGAGGGACTACTACGAGCAGTACTTC.

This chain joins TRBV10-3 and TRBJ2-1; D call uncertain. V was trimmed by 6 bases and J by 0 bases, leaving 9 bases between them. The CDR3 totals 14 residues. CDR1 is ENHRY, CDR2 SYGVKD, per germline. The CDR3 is CAIRSLSSYNEQFF. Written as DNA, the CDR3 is TGTGCCATCAGGTCATTGAGCTCCTACAATGAGCAGTTCTTC.

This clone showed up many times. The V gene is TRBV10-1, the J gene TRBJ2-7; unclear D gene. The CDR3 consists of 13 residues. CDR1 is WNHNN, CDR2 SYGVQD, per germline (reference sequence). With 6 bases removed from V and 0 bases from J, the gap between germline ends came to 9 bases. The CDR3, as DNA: TGCGCCAGCAGCCCTGGATTCTCCTACGAGCAGTACTTC. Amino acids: CASSPGFSYEQYF.

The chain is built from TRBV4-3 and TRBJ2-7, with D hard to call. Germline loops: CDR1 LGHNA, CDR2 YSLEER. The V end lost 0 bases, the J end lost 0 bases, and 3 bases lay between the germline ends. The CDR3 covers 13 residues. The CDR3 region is CASSQDFSYEQYF. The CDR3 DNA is TGCGCCAGCAGCCAAGACTTCTCCTACGAGCAGTACTTC.

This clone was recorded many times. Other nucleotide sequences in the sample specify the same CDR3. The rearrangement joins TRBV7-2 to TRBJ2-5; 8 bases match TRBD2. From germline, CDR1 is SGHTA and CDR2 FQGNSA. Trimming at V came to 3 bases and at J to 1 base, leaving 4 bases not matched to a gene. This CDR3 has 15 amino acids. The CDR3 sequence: CASSLASGSQETQYF. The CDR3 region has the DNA TGTGCCAGCAGCTTGGCTAGCGGGTCCCAAGAGACCCAGTACTTC.